Presented here are 6 T cell receptor beta chains from one specimen sequenced in a study of T-cell reconstitution after alpha-beta-depleted transplantation in children. Unique molecular identifiers were incorporated into the prepared TCRbeta library. TCRdb itself ran the PCR reads through MiXCR, one entry per CDR3 protein. The sample has roughly 570,000 distinct CDR3 sequences, 27% seen once. The sample here was PBMCs, taken before TCRalphabeta/CD19-depleted stem cell transplant. These receptors were collected from a boy under three years old with Wiskott-Aldrich syndrome, due to receive a stem cell transplant.

This clonotype showed up just a few times. This chain joins TRBV20-1 and TRBJ2-3; 8 nucleotides align to TRBD2. V shed 3 bases, J shed 5 bases, and the junction held 4 bases outside the gene matches. CDR3 length equals 13 residues. Germline CDR1 reads DFQATT; CDR2 reads SNEGSKA (reference sequence). The CDR3 DNA is TGCAGTGCTAGTCTCCTAGCGGGAGATACGCAGTATTTT. It is translated as CSASLLAGDTQYF.

This clonotype was detected a few times. The chain combines TRBV5-5 with TRBJ2-7; D possibly uses TRBD1 or TRBD2 (5 bases each). Per the germline V gene, CDR1 is SGHKS and CDR2 is YYEKEE (reference sequence). The V end lost 0 bases, the J end lost 3 bases, and 13 bases lay between the germline ends. CDR3 length equals 15 residues. CDR3 sequence (DNA): TGTGCCAGCAGCTTGGCAGAGGGACGGGTCTACGAGCAGTACTTC. Its translation: CASSLAEGRVYEQYF.

The chain combines TRBV12-3 or TRBV12-4 with TRBJ1-4; 7 nucleotides agree with TRBD1. With V trimmed by 6 bases and J by 8 bases, 12 bases remained unmatched. The CDR3 is 15 amino acids. Here the CDR3 reads CASSLDRVVSEKLFF. CDR3 nucleotide sequence: TGTGCCAGCAGCCTCGACAGGGTAGTAAGCGAAAAACTGTTTTTT.

Only a few counts were recorded for this clonotype. V is TRBV24-1 and J is TRBJ2-7; 7 bases match TRBD1. In germline, CDR1 is KGHDR, CDR2 SFDVKD. The CDR3 extends over 15 amino acids. Unmatched junction bases numbered 7, after V lost 4 bases and J lost 2 bases. The CDR3 DNA reads TGTGCCACCAGTGACCGCAGGGACAGCCCCTACGAGCAGTACTTC. It encodes CATSDRRDSPYEQYF.

The gene calls are TRBV10-3 and TRBJ1-2, with D perhaps TRBD1 (5 bases). V was clipped by 2 bases and J by 7 bases, with 14 bases between them. CDR3 length equals 14 residues. Germline loops: CDR1 ENHRY, CDR2 SYGVKD. CDR3: CAISELGEGFGYTF. As DNA, the CDR3 is TGTGCCATCAGTGAGCTAGGGGAAGGGTTTGGCTACACCTTC.

A word on this clonotype: Because the CDR3's place on the DNA is in doubt, the DNA is left out and the CDR3 is given as listed by TCRdb. The rearrangement links TRBV29-1 to TRBJ1-2. The germline gives CDR1 SQVTM, CDR2 ANQGSEA. The CDR3 is 8 residues long, counting both termini. The CDR3 spells CSVAEGTF.